This T cell receptor (beta chain) was obtained from a study of naive and memory T cell subsets. Both TRBC1 and TRBC2 were covered by a beta constant-region primer of two equimolar oligonucleotides. TCRdb re-called the UMI-ligation and nested PCR reads with MiXCR, one entry per CDR3 protein. Among 120,000 to 150,000 distinct CDR3 sequences listed, approximately 17% were seen once. Study-wide results and limits: In naive cells, over 95% of TCR sequences were seen only once. Clonotypes here are unpaired alpha or beta chain sequences. Naive and memory subsets had different power law exponents for TCR abundance.

Germline V gives CDR1 MDHEN, CDR2 SYDVKM. Trimming cost V 6 bases and J 2 bases; bases outside gene matches: 15. The CDR3 covers 18 residues. Four subsets defined by CD45RA and CD27 were sorted after CD3, CD4, CD8 and live/dead staining. As concerns this clonotype: Its antigen remains unknown.

This clonotype was sampled from a human donor in good health. The V and J genes are TRBV28 and TRBJ1-5; TRBD1 aligns across 8 bases. Sequenced input: naive CD4+ T cells from blood. The CDR3 loop reads CASRERDRSLRGNQPQHF. As DNA, the CDR3 is TGTGCCAGCAGGGAACGGGACAGGAGCCTAAGGGGCAATCAGCCCCAGCATTTT.